The following is a T cell receptor beta chain sequence with its context. This sample was included in a study of blood T cell repertoires in COVID-19. V was shortened by 2 bases and J by 0 bases, with 11 bases between the two germline ends. From germline, CDR1 is LGHDT and CDR2 YNNKEL (reference sequence). The CDR3 length is 17 residues. Measured with immunoSEQ multiplex PCR; TCRdb has only the in-frame clones, and not every one. Here the sample spans 150,000 to 190,000 clones, roughly nine tenths being singletons. The source is a woman in her thirties or forties with acute or convalescent COVID-19. The chain uses TRBV3-1 (or the pseudogene TRBV3-2) and TRBJ2-6, with D tentatively TRBD1 (5 bases). Sequencing used peripheral blood. The CDR3, as DNA: TGTGCCAGCAGCCAATCAGGGAAATACTCTGGGGCCAACGTCCTGACTTTC. Its translation is CASSQSGKYSGANVLTF.